This T cell receptor (beta chain) was captured in a study of vaccination and CD4 T cells after COVID-19. Study background: Post-vaccination specimens were collected at a median of approximately 74 days following dose two (range 14 to 241). From HCoV-229E, HCoV-OC43, HCoV-NL63 and SARS-CoV-2, overlapping spike peptides were used to stimulate the cells.

Treatment in this sample: approximately 9-day PBMC culture with coronavirus spike peptide pools or control peptides (ViraFEST assay). Via ViraFEST, peptide pools expanded antigen-specific T cells before TCR sequencing. With 0 bases removed from V and 1 base from J, the gap between germline ends came to 10 bases. This CDR3 has 15 amino acids. Germline CDR1 is LNHNV and CDR2 is YYDKDF (reference sequence). In this sample, this clonotype turned up a few times. As yet, its antigen is unknown. An Oncomine TCR Beta short-read assay was used to sequence the DNA from cultured CD4+ T cells. TCRdb ran MiXCR on the PCR reads and lists one entry per CDR3 protein. The data hold approximately 20,000 distinct CDR3 sequences, with about 38% observed a single time.

The J gene is TRBJ2-7, the V gene TRBV15, with D possibly TRBD1 on 5 matching bases. Sequenced sample: cultured CD4+ T cells from blood. This receptor was obtained from a human donor with COVID-19. The CDR3 reads CATSRDRQSSYEQYF. The CDR3 nucleotides read TGTGCCACCAGCAGAGACCGACAGTCATCCTACGAGCAGTACTTC. Full variable domain (outside the CDR3, taken from reference TRBV15 and TRBJ2-7): DAMVIQNPRYQVTQFGKPVTLSCSQTLNHNVMYWYQQKSSQAPKLLFHYYDKDFNNEADTPDNFQSRRPNTSFCFLDIRSPGLGDTAMYLCATSRDRQSSYEQYFGPGTRLTVT.